This record covers a single T cell receptor (beta chain). Profiling relied on immunoSEQ multiplex PCR, and the TCRdb table lists in-frame clones only, not all of them. The sample shows 390,000 or so clones, around nine tenths of them seen only once. These data belong to a study of blood T cell repertoires in COVID-19. Study background: The origin of the acute and convalescent COVID-19 samples was the United States, Italy and Spain.

Participants spanned ages about 18 to 95 years and resided in 20 to 30 US areas. Donors were grouped by their self-reported clinical history. Cohort 3 recovered donors had two negative PCRs, clearance, or symptom resolution. Trimming took 7 bases from V and 0 from J, leaving 13 bases between them. The CDR3 is 15 amino acids. CDR1 MNHEY and CDR2 SVGAGI come from the germline V gene. This rearrangement joins TRBV6-5 to TRBJ1-5, with D maybe TRBD1 (5 bases). The specimen was PBMCs or T cells enriched from blood (not recorded which). The receptor comes from a woman aged 45-60 years who had recovered from COVID-19. In DNA, the CDR3 is TGTGCCAGCAACCTAGGGGCCTTTAGCAATCAGCCCCAGCATTTT. It encodes CASNLGAFSNQPQHF.